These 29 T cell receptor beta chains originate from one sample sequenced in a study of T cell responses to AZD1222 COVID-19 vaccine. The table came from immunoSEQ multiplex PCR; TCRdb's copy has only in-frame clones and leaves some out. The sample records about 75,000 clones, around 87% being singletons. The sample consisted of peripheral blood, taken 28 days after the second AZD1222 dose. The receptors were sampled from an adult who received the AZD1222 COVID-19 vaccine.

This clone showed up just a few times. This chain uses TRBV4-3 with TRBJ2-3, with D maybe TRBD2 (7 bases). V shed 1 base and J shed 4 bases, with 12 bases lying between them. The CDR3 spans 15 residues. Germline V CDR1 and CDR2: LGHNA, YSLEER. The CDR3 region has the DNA TGCGCCAGCAGCCAAGCCTTAGGGGGGGCAGATACGCAGTATTTT. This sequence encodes CASSQALGGADTQYF.

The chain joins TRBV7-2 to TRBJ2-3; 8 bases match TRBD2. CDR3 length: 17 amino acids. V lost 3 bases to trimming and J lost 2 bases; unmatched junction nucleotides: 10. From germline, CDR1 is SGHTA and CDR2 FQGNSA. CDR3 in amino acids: CASSFRPSGLDTDTQYF. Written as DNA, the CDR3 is TGTGCCAGCAGCTTTCGGCCCTCGGGACTAGACACAGATACGCAGTATTTT. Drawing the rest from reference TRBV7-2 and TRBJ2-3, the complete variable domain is GAGVSQSPSNKVTEKGKDVELRCDPISGHTALYWYRQSLGQGLEFLIYFQGNSAPDKSGLPSDRFSAERTGGSVSTLTIQRTQQEDSAVYLCASSFRPSGLDTDTQYFGPGTRLTVL.

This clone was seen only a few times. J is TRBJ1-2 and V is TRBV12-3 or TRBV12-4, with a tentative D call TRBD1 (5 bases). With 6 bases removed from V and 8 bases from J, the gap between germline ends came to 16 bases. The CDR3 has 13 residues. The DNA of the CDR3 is TGTGCCAGCAGCCCGGGGGTTTCGGGAGGCTACACCTTC. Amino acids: CASSPGVSGGYTF.

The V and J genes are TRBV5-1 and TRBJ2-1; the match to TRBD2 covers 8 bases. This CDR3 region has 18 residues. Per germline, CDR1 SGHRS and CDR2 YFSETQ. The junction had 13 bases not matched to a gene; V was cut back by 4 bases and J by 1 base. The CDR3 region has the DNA TGCGCCAGCAGCCGTAAGGGATCTGTAGCGGGGTCCTACAATGAGCAGTTCTTC. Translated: CASSRKGSVAGSYNEQFF.

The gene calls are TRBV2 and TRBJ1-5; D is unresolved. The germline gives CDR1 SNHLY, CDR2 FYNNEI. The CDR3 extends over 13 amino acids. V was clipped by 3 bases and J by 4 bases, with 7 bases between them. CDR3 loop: CASSDYGNQPQHF. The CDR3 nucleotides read TGTGCCAGCAGTGATTATGGTAATCAGCCCCAGCATTTT.

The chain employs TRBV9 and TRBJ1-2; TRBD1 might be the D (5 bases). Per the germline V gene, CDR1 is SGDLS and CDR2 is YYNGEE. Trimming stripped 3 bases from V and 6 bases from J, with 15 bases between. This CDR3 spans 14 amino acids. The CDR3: CASSARVREDGYTF. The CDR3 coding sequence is TGTGCCAGCAGCGCCCGGGTCAGGGAAGATGGCTACACCTTC.

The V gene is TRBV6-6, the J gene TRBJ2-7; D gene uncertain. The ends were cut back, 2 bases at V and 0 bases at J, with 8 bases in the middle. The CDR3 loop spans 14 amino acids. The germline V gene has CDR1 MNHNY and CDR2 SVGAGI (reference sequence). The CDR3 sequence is CASSYGDLSYEQYF. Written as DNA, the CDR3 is TGTGCCAGCAGTTACGGGGATCTCTCCTACGAGCAGTACTTC.

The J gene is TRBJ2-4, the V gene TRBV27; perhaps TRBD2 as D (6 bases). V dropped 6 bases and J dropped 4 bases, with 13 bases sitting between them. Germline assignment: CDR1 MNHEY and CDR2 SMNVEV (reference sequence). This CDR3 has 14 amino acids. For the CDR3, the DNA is TGTGCCAGCAGGGGGGGAGCAGAGAAAAACATTCAGTACTTC. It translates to CASRGGAEKNIQYF.

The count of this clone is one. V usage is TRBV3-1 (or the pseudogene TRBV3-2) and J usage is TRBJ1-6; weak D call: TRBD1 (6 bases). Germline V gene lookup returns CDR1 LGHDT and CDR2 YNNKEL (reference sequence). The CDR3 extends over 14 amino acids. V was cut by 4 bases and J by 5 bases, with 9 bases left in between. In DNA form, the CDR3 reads TGTGCCAGCAGCCTGGGACAAGATAATTCACCCCTCCACTTT. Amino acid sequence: CASSLGQDNSPLHF.

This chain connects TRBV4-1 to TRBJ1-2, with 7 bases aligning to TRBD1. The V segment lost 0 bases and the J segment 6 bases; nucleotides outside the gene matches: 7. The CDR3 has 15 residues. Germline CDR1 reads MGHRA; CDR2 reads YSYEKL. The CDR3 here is CASSQDSRTGDGYTF. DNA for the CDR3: TGCGCCAGCAGCCAAGATAGTAGGACAGGAGATGGCTACACCTTC.

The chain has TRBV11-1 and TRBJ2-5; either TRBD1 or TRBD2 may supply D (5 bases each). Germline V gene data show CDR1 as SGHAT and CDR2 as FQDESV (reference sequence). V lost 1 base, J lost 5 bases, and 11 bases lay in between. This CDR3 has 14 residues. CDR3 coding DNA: TGTGCCAGCAGCTTAGATCGGGGCGGCGAGACCCAGTACTTC. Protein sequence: CASSLDRGGETQYF. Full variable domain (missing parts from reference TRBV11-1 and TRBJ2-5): EAEVAQSPRYKITEKSQAVAFWCDPISGHATLYWYRQILGQGPELLVQFQDESVVDDSQLPKDRFSAERLKGVDSTLKIQPAELGDSAMYLCASSLDRGGETQYFGPGTRLLVL.

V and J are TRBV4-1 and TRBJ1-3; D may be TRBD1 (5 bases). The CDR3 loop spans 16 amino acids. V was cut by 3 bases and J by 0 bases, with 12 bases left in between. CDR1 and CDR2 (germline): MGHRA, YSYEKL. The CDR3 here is CASSQRGLSSGNTIYF. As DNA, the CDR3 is TGCGCCAGCAGCCAGAGGGGTCTGAGCTCTGGAAACACCATATATTTT.

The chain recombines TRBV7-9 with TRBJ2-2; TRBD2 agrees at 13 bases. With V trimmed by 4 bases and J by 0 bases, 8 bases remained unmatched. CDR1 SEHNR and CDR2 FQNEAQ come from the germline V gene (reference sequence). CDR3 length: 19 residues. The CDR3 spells CASSSRLAGGPANTGELFF. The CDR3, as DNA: TGTGCCAGCAGCTCGCGACTAGCGGGGGGCCCAGCGAACACCGGGGAGCTGTTTTTT.

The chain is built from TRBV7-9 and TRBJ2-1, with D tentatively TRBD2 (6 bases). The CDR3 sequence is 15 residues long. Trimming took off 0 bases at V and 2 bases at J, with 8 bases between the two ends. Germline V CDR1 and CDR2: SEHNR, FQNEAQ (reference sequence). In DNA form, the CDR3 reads TGTGCCAGCAGCTTAGCGGGGGGTACCTACAATGAGCAGTTCTTC. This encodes CASSLAGGTYNEQFF.

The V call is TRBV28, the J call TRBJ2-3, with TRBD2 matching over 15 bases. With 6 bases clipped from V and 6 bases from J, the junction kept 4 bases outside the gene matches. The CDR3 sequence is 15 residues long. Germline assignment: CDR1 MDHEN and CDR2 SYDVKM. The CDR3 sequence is CASRGTSGGPDTQYF. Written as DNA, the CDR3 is TGTGCCAGCAGAGGGACTAGCGGGGGGCCGGATACGCAGTATTTT. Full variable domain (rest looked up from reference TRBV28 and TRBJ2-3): DVKVTQSSRYLVKRTGEKVFLECVQDMDHENMFWYRQDPGLGLRLIYFSYDVKMKEKGDIPEGYSVSREKKERFSLILESASTNQTSMYLCASRGTSGGPDTQYFGPGTRLTVL.

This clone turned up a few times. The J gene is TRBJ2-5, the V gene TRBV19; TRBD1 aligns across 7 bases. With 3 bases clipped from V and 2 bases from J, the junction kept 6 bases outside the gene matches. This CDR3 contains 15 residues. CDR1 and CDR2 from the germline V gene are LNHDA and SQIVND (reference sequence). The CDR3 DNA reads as TGTGCCAGTAGTATTCTAAGGACAGGACAAGAGACCCAGTACTTC. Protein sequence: CASSILRTGQETQYF. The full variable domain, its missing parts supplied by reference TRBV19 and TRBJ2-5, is DGGITQSPKYLFRKEGQNVTLSCEQNLNHDAMYWYRQDPGQGLRLIYYSQIVNDFQKGDIAEGYSVSREKKESFPLTVTSAQKNPTAFYLCASSILRTGQETQYFGPGTRLLVL.

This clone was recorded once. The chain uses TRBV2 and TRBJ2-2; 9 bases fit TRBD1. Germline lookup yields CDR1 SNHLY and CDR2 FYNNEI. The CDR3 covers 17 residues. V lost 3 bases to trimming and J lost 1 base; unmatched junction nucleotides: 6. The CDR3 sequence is CASSDVLGQGNTGELFF. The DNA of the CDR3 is TGTGCCAGCAGTGACGTACTGGGACAGGGGAACACCGGGGAGCTGTTTTTT.

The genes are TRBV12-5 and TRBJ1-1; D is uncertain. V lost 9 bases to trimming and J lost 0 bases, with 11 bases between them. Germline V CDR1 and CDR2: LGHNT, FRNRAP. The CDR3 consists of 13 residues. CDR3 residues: CASRTEMNTEAFF. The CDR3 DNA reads TGTGCTAGCCGAACAGAGATGAACACTGAAGCTTTCTTT.

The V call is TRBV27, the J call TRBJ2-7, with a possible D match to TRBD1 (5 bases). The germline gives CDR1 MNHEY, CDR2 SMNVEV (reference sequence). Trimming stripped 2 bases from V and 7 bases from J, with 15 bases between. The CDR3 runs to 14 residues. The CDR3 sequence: CASSLSGAVREQYF. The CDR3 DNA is TGTGCCAGCAGTTTAAGTGGGGCCGTTCGGGAGCAGTACTTC.

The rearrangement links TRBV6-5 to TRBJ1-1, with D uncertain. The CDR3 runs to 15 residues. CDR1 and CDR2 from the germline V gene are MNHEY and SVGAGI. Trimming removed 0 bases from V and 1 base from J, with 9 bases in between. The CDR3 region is CASSYSNPPNTEAFF. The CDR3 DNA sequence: TGTGCCAGCAGTTACTCGAATCCCCCGAACACTGAAGCTTTCTTT.

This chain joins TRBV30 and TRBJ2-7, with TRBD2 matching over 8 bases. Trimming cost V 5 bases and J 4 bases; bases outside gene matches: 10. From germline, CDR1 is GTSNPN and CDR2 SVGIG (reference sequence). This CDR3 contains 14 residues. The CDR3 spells CAWGAGAGRYEQYF. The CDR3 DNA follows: TGTGCCTGGGGAGCGGGGGCCGGGCGATACGAGCAGTACTTC.

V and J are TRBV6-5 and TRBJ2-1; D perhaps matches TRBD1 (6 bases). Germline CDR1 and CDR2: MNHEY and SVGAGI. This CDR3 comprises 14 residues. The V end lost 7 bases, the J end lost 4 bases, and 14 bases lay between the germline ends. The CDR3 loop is CASTSGAGYNEQFF. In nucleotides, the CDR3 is TGTGCCAGCACATCAGGGGCGGGTTACAATGAGCAGTTCTTC.

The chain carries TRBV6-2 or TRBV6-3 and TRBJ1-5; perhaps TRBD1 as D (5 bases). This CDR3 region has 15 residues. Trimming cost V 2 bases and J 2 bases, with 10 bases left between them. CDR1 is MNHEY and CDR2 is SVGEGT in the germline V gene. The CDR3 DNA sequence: TGTGCCAGCAGTTACGTGGTAGGGGGCAATCAGCCCCAGCATTTT. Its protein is CASSYVVGGNQPQHF.

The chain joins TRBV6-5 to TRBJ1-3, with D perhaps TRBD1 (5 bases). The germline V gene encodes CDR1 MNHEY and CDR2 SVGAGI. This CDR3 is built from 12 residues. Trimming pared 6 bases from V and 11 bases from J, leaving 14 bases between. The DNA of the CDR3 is TGTGCCAGCAGACGGGACCCGGGCCCCATATATTTT. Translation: CASRRDPGPIYF.

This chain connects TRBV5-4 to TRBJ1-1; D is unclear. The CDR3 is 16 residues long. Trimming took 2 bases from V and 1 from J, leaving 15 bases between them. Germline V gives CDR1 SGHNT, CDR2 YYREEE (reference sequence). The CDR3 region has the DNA TGTGCCAGCAGCTTTAGTAAGATGGAGGCGAACACTGAAGCTTTCTTT. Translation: CASSFSKMEANTEAFF. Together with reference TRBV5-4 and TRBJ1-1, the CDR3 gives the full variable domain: ETGVTQSPTHLIKTRGQQVTLRCSSQSGHNTVSWYQQALGQGPQFIFQYYREEENGRGNFPPRFSGLQFPNYSSELNVNALELDDSALYLCASSFSKMEANTEAFFGQGTRLTVV.

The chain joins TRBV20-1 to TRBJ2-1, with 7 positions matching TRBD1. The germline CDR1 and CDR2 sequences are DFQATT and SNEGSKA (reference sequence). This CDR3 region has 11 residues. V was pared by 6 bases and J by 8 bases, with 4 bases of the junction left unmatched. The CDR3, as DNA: TGCAGTGCCCTCCAGGGGGATGAGCAGTTCTTC. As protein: CSALQGDEQFF.

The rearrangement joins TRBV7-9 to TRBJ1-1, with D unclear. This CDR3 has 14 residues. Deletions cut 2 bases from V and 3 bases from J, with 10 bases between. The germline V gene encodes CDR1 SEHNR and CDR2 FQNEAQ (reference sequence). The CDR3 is CASSLIVGDTEAFF. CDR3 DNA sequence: TGTGCCAGCAGCTTAATAGTCGGGGACACTGAAGCTTTCTTT.

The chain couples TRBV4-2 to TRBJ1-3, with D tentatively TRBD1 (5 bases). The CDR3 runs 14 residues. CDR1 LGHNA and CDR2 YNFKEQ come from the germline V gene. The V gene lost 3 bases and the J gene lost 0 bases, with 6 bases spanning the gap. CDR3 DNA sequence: TGTGCCAGCAGCCAGGGGGACTCTGGAAACACCATATATTTT. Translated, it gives CASSQGDSGNTIYF.

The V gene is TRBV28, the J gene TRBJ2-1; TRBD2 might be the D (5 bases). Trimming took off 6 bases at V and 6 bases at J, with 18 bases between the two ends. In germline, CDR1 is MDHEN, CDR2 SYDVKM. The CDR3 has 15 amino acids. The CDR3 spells CASRPRGQPGNEQFF. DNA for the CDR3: TGTGCCAGCAGGCCACGAGGGCAGCCGGGCAATGAGCAGTTCTTC.